Presented here are 23 T cell receptor beta chains from one specimen sequenced in a study of neurological immune-mediated disorders. One entry per CDR3 protein results from TCRdb running MiXCR on the 5' RACE reads. The data show tens of thousands of distinct CDR3 sequences, approximately 6.2% seen once. The material sequenced was CD4+ T cells from blood. These receptors were taken from a woman in her late teens or twenties with multiple sclerosis.

Ten or more counts support this clonotype. The CDR3 nucleotides are TGTGCCAGCAGCTCCGGGACTAGCGGGGGGTATATGGAGTTCTTC. Its translation: CASSSGTSGGYMEFF. This chain connects TRBV11-1 to TRBJ2-1; TRBD2 matches 15 bases. The CDR3 runs to 15 residues. Looked up from germline, CDR1 is SGHAT and CDR2 is FQDESV (reference sequence). Trimming removed 4 bases from V and 14 bases from J; junction bases left unmatched: 9.

This clonotype has a count of ten or more. The V call is TRBV6-2 or TRBV6-3, the J call TRBJ2-7; TRBD2 agrees at 7 bases. Per germline, CDR1 MNHEY and CDR2 SVGEGT. This CDR3 is built from 14 residues. V lost 6 bases and J lost 2; bases outside the gene matches: 7. The CDR3 here is CASSNSGTAYEQYV. CDR3 sequence (DNA): TGTGCCAGCAGCAACAGCGGGACGGCCTACGAGCAGTACGTC.

This clonotype was detected ten times or more. Here the CDR3 DNA reads TGTGCCATCAGTGAGTCGACACAGGGGACCTATGGCTACACCTTC. This codes for CAISESTQGTYGYTF. The chain carries TRBV10-3 and TRBJ1-2; 7 nucleotides line up with TRBD1. This CDR3 has 15 residues. Germline-derived CDR1 and CDR2 are ENHRY and SYGVKD. V was pared by 0 bases and J by 4 bases, with 5 bases of the junction left unmatched.

This clonotype was recorded at least ten times. V usage is TRBV20-1 and J usage is TRBJ1-2, with 7 bases matching TRBD1. This CDR3 region has 15 residues. V lost 3 bases, J lost 2 bases, and 9 bases stayed unmatched. Germline CDR1 reads DFQATT; CDR2 reads SNEGSKA (reference sequence). The chain's CDR3 is CSASPAIQGNYGYTF. The CDR3 coding sequence is TGCAGTGCTAGCCCCGCGATACAGGGGAACTATGGCTACACCTTC.

This clonotype was counted many times. The rearrangement uses TRBV6-6 and TRBJ1-1, with no clear D. The CDR3 covers 15 residues. Deletions cut 0 bases from V and 5 bases from J, with 13 bases between. CDR1 is MNHNY, CDR2 SVGAGI, per germline (reference sequence). The CDR3 sequence: CASSYSEFRRTEAFF. Here the CDR3 DNA reads TGTGCCAGCAGTTACTCGGAGTTTAGGAGAACTGAAGCTTTCTTT.

V usage is TRBV27 and J usage is TRBJ2-2; 9 bases align to TRBD1. The CDR3 length is 16 residues. Germline CDR1 MNHEY, CDR2 SMNVEV (reference sequence). V was pared by 5 bases and J by 5 bases, with 9 bases of the junction left unmatched. CDR3 in amino acids: CASSPSRTGDTGELFF. For the CDR3, the DNA is TGTGCCAGCAGTCCCAGCCGGACAGGGGATACCGGGGAGCTGTTTTTT.

This chain uses TRBV12-3 or TRBV12-4 with TRBJ2-1; D not certain. This CDR3 region has 12 residues. V was shortened by 3 bases and J by 6 bases, with 6 bases between the two germline ends. The CDR3 is CASSFSPNEQFF. The CDR3 DNA reads TGTGCCAGCAGTTTCTCCCCCAATGAGCAGTTCTTC.

The chain combines TRBV20-1 with TRBJ2-1, with a weak D call TRBD1 (6 bases). In germline, CDR1 is DFQATT, CDR2 SNEGSKA (reference sequence). Trimming pared 0 bases from V and 8 bases from J, leaving 17 bases between. CDR3 length equals 15 residues. The CDR3: CSARDRGTAGHEQFF. DNA of the CDR3: TGCAGTGCTAGAGATAGGGGGACGGCGGGCCATGAGCAGTTCTTC.

This clonotype was counted many times. The chain employs TRBV5-1 and TRBJ2-2, with D perhaps matching TRBD2 (7 bases). Trimming took 2 bases from V and 3 from J, leaving 14 bases between them. The germline V gene has CDR1 SGHRS and CDR2 YFSETQ. The CDR3 contains 16 residues. Here the CDR3 reads CASSFAGAGDTGELFF. CDR3 nucleotides: TGCGCCAGCAGCTTTGCAGGGGCGGGGGACACCGGGGAGCTGTTTTTT.

The table lists this clonotype with a few counts. The chain has TRBV6-1 and TRBJ2-1; 10 bases are a match to TRBD1. CDR1 MNHNS and CDR2 SASEGT come from the germline V gene. Trimming took 4 bases from V and 4 from J; bases not matched to a gene: 10. The CDR3 loop spans 17 amino acids. The CDR3 bases are TGTGCCAGCAGTGCGGACCCCGGGGACAGGGGATACAATGAGCAGTTCTTC. Translation: CASSADPGDRGYNEQFF.

In this sample, this clonotype turned up many times. This chain uses TRBV20-1 with TRBJ1-6; 10 bases align to TRBD1. The CDR3 totals 16 residues. The trim removed 1 base at V and 0 bases at J, leaving 0 bases unmatched. Germline values: CDR1 DFQATT, CDR2 SNEGSKA (reference sequence). CDR3 sequence reads: CSARGDRGSYNSPLHF. The CDR3 DNA follows: TGCAGTGCTAGAGGGGACAGGGGCTCCTATAATTCACCCCTCCACTTT.

This clonotype has at least ten counts. The gene calls are TRBV14 and TRBJ1-3; 9 bases agree with TRBD1. J was trimmed by 2 bases and V by 5 bases; bases with no gene match: 4. The CDR3 has 15 amino acids. Germline-derived CDR1 and CDR2 are SGHDN and FVKESK. CDR3 DNA: TGTGCCAGCAGCTGGGGACAGGGCGCTGGAAACACCATATATTTT. This gives the protein CASSWGQGAGNTIYF.

This clonotype was counted at least ten times. The chain joins TRBV20-1 to TRBJ2-3; D may be TRBD2 (5 bases). The CDR3 length is 14 residues. Germline V gene data show CDR1 as DFQATT and CDR2 as SNEGSKA (reference sequence). V gave up 3 bases and J gave up 4 bases, with 14 bases separating them. CDR3 residues: CSASRGSPADTQYF. CDR3 in DNA: TGCAGTGCTAGTCGTGGGAGCCCCGCAGATACGCAGTATTTT.

This clonotype was detected ten times or more. This chain joins TRBV12-3 or TRBV12-4 and TRBJ2-3, with TRBD2 identical over 8 bases. The CDR3 runs to 15 residues. V dropped 5 bases and J dropped 2; count of bases not matched to a gene: 6. CDR3 bases: TGTGCCAGCAGTCCTATAGCGGGGTTCACAGATACGCAGTATTTT. Translated: CASSPIAGFTDTQYF.

This clonotype appeared many times. The chain employs TRBV7-6 and TRBJ2-1, with a possible D match to TRBD2 (6 bases). V gave up 1 base and J gave up 3 bases, with 13 bases separating them. Germline assignment: CDR1 SGHVS and CDR2 FNYEAQ. The CDR3 contains 16 residues. This CDR3 is CASSLETGVFYNEQFF. CDR3 DNA sequence: TGTGCCAGCAGCTTAGAAACGGGAGTTTTCTACAATGAGCAGTTCTTC.

This clonotype occurred many times. The chain has TRBV29-1 and TRBJ2-6; 8 bases agree with TRBD1. The V gene end was trimmed by 5 bases and the J gene end by 3 bases; junction bases not matched to a gene: 9. Germline V gene data show CDR1 as SQVTM and CDR2 as ANQGSEA. The CDR3 runs 16 residues. The CDR3 sequence: CSVLGTGVFGANVLTF. CDR3 nucleotide sequence: TGCAGCGTTCTCGGGACAGGAGTCTTTGGGGCCAACGTCCTGACTTTC. Variable domain in full (rest from reference TRBV29-1 and TRBJ2-6): SAVISQKPSRDICQRGTSLTIQCQVDSQVTMMFWYRQQPGQSLTLIATANQGSEATYESGFVIDKFPISRPNLTFSTLTVSNMSPEDSSIYLCSVLGTGVFGANVLTFGAGSRLTVL.

This clonotype was observed many times. V gene TRBV5-6 combines with J gene TRBJ1-5; 8 bases align to TRBD1. The CDR3 runs 12 residues. Germline CDR1 reads SGHDT; CDR2 reads YYEEEE. The V segment lost 9 bases and the J segment 6 bases; nucleotides outside the gene matches: 5. CDR3 residues: CAITGGGQPQHF. Here the CDR3 DNA reads TGTGCCATTACAGGGGGAGGTCAGCCCCAGCATTTT.

This clonotype occurred many times. The J gene is TRBJ1-4, the V gene TRBV7-9, with 8 bases fitting TRBD1. This CDR3 has 16 residues. The V gene end was trimmed by 3 bases and the J gene end by 0 bases; junction bases not matched to a gene: 3. Germline values: CDR1 SEHNR, CDR2 FQNEAQ (reference sequence). The CDR3 here is CASSFGQGATNEKLFF. The CDR3 DNA reads as TGTGCCAGCAGCTTTGGACAGGGAGCAACTAATGAAAAACTGTTTTTT.

V is TRBV29-1 and J is TRBJ2-1, with TRBD2 matching 7 bases. Germline V lookup: CDR1 SQVTM, CDR2 ANQGSEA. Unmatched junction bases numbered 4, after V lost 3 bases and J lost 2 bases. CDR3 size: 14 residues. As DNA, the CDR3 is TGCAGCGTTGACCGGGACTACACCTACAATGAGCAGTTCTTC. Translated: CSVDRDYTYNEQFF.

Only a few counts were recorded for this clonotype. The chain recombines TRBV30 with TRBJ2-5, with 7 nucleotides matching TRBD1. The CDR3 is made up of 15 amino acids. Per germline, CDR1 GTSNPN and CDR2 SVGIG (reference sequence). Trimming removed 5 bases from V and 2 bases from J; junction bases left unmatched: 11. CDR3 amino acids: CAWGRSGGGQETQYF. The CDR3 DNA reads as TGTGCCTGGGGGAGATCAGGGGGTGGGCAAGAGACCCAGTACTTC.

This clonotype was counted ten times or more. The V and J genes are TRBV3-1 and TRBJ2-7; the D gene is possibly TRBD2 (6 bases). Trimming took 0 bases from V and 0 from J, leaving 24 bases between them. The CDR3 covers 20 residues. Germline V gene lookup returns CDR1 LGHDT and CDR2 YNNKEL (reference sequence). CDR3 protein: CASSQDPPPLGAAGSYEQYV. The DNA for the CDR3 is TGTGCCAGCAGCCAAGATCCCCCCCCGCTTGGGGCAGCGGGCTCCTACGAGCAGTACGTC.

At least ten counts were recorded for this clonotype. The V call is TRBV2, the J call TRBJ1-4, with 10 bases aligning to TRBD1. The germline CDR1 and CDR2 sequences are SNHLY and FYNNEI. The CDR3 is made up of 14 amino acids. V lost 8 bases to trimming and J lost 7 bases; unmatched junction nucleotides: 7. This CDR3 is CASGMGQGSEKLFF. For the CDR3, the DNA is TGTGCCAGCGGAATGGGACAGGGGTCTGAAAAACTGTTTTTT.

This clonotype appeared many times. The chain employs TRBV5-1 and TRBJ1-1; D gene unclear. The CDR3 has 14 amino acids. Trimming stripped 4 bases from V and 1 base from J, with 11 bases between. Germline V gene data show CDR1 as SGHRS and CDR2 as YFSETQ. CDR3 bases: TGCGCCAGCAGCCTTGACACATGGAACACTGAAGCTTTCTTT. Protein sequence: CASSLDTWNTEAFF.